One sample yielded the 26 T cell receptor beta chains listed below, sequenced in a study of blood T cells in healthy people across ages (dated by TCRdb to the mid-2010s). Library construction relied on 5' RACE. This sample was sequenced with an Illumina HiSeq 2500. A second 7 to 11 cycle PCR used a sample-barcoded 5' primer and a J-beta primer mix. The public reads were quality trimmed at Q25 with fastp and then assembled into clones with MiXCR by TCRdb, keeping productive beta chains. Identical CDR3 protein sequences are pooled into one entry, listed with their most common genes and DNA. This sample is represented by hundreds of thousands of distinct CDR3 sequences; more than 20% of them were singletons. The ten largest account for approximately 3.7% of the sample. Sample: blood. All receptors come from a man aged 70-80 years in good health.

The chain joins TRBV25-1 to TRBJ2-6, with 7 bases aligning to TRBD1. There are 17 residues in the CDR3. Germline values: CDR1 MGHDK, CDR2 SYGVNS. Losses at the gene ends were 2 bases for V and 2 bases for J; bases not matched to a gene: 6. DNA of the CDR3: TGTGCCAGCAGTGAACCCCGGACAGGTACTGGGGCCAACGTCCTGACTTTC. Protein sequence: CASSEPRTGTGANVLTF.

This clonotype occurred a few times. The V call is TRBV3-1, the J call TRBJ2-5; no clear D. Trimming shortened V by 4 bases and J by 4 bases, and 13 bases separated the two germline ends. The germline gives CDR1 LGHDT, CDR2 YNNKEL (reference sequence). CDR3 length: 14 residues. The CDR3 bases are TGTGCCAGCAGCCTTACGTATAATGGAGAGACCCAGTACTTC. It yields the protein CASSLTYNGETQYF.

The table lists this clonotype with many counts. V usage is TRBV19 and J usage is TRBJ2-1; 10 bases match TRBD2. V shed 3 bases, J shed 9 bases, and the junction held 2 bases outside the gene matches. Germline V gene sequence: CDR1 LNHDA, CDR2 SQIVND (reference sequence). The CDR3 totals 13 residues. DNA for the CDR3: TGTGCCAGTAGTATCGCTAGCGGGAGTGAGCAGTTCTTC. Translating gives CASSIASGSEQFF.

The chain couples TRBV25-1 to TRBJ2-5, with 14 positions matching TRBD2. The J call could be wrong; TRBJ2-1 is a better fit for the DNA end. CDR1 is MGHDK and CDR2 is SYGVNS in the germline V gene. The CDR3 is 15 residues long. CDR3 nucleotide sequence: TGTGCCAGCAGTACCTGGACTAGCGGGGGGAATGAGCAGTTCTTC. Its protein product is CASSTWTSGGNEQFF.

This rearrangement joins TRBV6-5 to TRBJ2-2; 8 bases align to TRBD1. This CDR3 has 14 amino acids. Looked up from germline, CDR1 is MNHEY and CDR2 is SVGAGI. V lost 7 bases to trimming and J lost 5 bases; unmatched junction nucleotides: 6. Here the CDR3 reads CASNGQGGTGELFF. CDR3 in DNA: TGTGCCAGCAATGGACAGGGCGGAACCGGGGAGCTGTTTTTT.

The V and J genes are TRBV5-6 and TRBJ2-1; maybe TRBD2 (6 bases). The germline CDR1 and CDR2 sequences are SGHDT and YYEEEE. V was cut by 4 bases and J by 10 bases, with 15 bases left in between. This CDR3 region has 13 residues. CDR3 DNA sequence: TGTGCCAGCAGCCCCATGGGGGGTTTGGAGCAGTTCTTC. It encodes CASSPMGGLEQFF.

The chain employs TRBV20-1 and TRBJ2-1, with D perhaps TRBD2 (6 bases). The CDR3 loop spans 14 amino acids. Trimming took 3 bases from V and 2 from J, leaving 11 bases between them. CDR1 and CDR2 from the germline V gene are DFQATT and SNEGSKA (reference sequence). The CDR3 coding sequence is TGCAGTGCTAGGGATAGCGGTACCTACAATGAGCAGTTCTTC. Translating it yields CSARDSGTYNEQFF.

The table lists this clonotype with a few counts. This chain links TRBV6-5 with TRBJ2-5; D is possibly TRBD2 (5 bases). This CDR3 region has 16 residues. Trimming pared 5 bases from V and 2 bases from J, leaving 18 bases between. Germline CDR1 reads MNHEY; CDR2 reads SVGAGI. The CDR3 spells CASSQSRAELQETQYF. Here the CDR3 DNA reads TGTGCCAGCAGTCAATCCAGAGCGGAGCTACAAGAGACCCAGTACTTC.

This clonotype was counted at least ten times. The chain employs TRBV25-1 and TRBJ2-5, with 11 positions matching TRBD2. The germline V gene has CDR1 MGHDK and CDR2 SYGVNS. CDR3 size: 17 residues. With 0 bases clipped from V and 5 bases from J, the junction kept 8 bases outside the gene matches. This CDR3 reads CASSEYGSGRAVETQYF. CDR3 sequence (DNA): TGTGCCAGCAGTGAATACGGTAGCGGGAGGGCCGTGGAGACCCAGTACTTC.

For the CDR3, the DNA is TGTGCCAGCAGCTTGGCCGGGGGGGGGGCGACTGAAGCTTTCTTT. Its translation is CASSLAGGGATEAFF. V gene TRBV5-6 combines with J gene TRBJ1-1; tentatively, D is TRBD1 (6 bases). This CDR3 has 15 amino acids. V was trimmed by 0 bases and J by 5 bases, leaving 14 bases between them. The germline CDR1 and CDR2 sequences are SGHDT and YYEEEE.

On this clonotype: At one end the junction does not follow the germline gene, possibly because of a read error. V gene TRBV7-3 combines with J gene TRBJ1-1, with a tentative D call TRBD1 (5 bases). Germline CDR1 is SGHTA and CDR2 is FQGTGA. The CDR3 runs 14 residues. This chain's CDR3 is CASSRHKSDTEASF. Here the CDR3 DNA reads TGTGCCAGCAGCCGACACAAGTCGGACACTGAAGCTTCCTTT.

This clonotype was seen a few times. This chain connects TRBV5-6 to TRBJ1-6; D remains ambiguous. This CDR3 contains 15 residues. CDR1 and CDR2 from the germline V gene are SGHDT and YYEEEE. The germline V and J ends were trimmed by 4 bases and 5 bases, with 13 bases remaining between them. CDR3 region: CASSRWELDNSPLHF. The CDR3 DNA sequence: TGTGCCAGCAGCCGTTGGGAGCTAGATAATTCACCCCTCCACTTT.

The chain employs TRBV3-1 and TRBJ2-5, with D hard to call. The DNA matches TRBJ2-7 better at its end, which makes the J call doubtful. Germline CDR1 and CDR2: LGHDT and YNNKEL (reference sequence). The CDR3 spans 14 residues. CDR3 in DNA: TGTGCCAGCAGCCAAGTAAGGTCTACCTACGAGCAGTACTTC. Residues: CASSQVRSTYEQYF.

This clonotype was seen only a few times. This sequence joins TRBV20-1 and TRBJ2-5; D gene unclear. V lost 0 bases and J 2 bases, leaving 10 bases between the germline ends. The CDR3 loop spans 14 amino acids. Germline-derived CDR1 and CDR2 are DFQATT and SNEGSKA (reference sequence). The CDR3 loop reads CSARDSRLQETQYF. The CDR3 DNA reads as TGCAGTGCTAGAGATTCCAGGCTACAAGAGACCCAGTACTTC.

This clonotype has just a few counts. The rearrangement links TRBV3-1 to TRBJ2-1; D is uncertain. V lost 1 base and J lost 10, with 11 bases in between. Germline CDR1 and CDR2: LGHDT and YNNKEL (reference sequence). The CDR3 sequence is 13 residues long. The CDR3 sequence is CASSQGDSWEQFF. CDR3 sequence (DNA): TGTGCCAGCAGCCAAGGTGACTCATGGGAGCAGTTCTTC.

There are a few counts of this clonotype. This chain uses TRBV6-1 with TRBJ1-1, with D perhaps matching TRBD1 (5 bases). Trimming shortened V by 2 bases and J by 4 bases, and 8 bases separated the two germline ends. The CDR3 loop spans 13 amino acids. CDR1 is MNHNS and CDR2 is SASEGT in the germline V gene. The DNA for the CDR3 is TGTGCCAGCAGTGAACTTCAGGGCACTGAAGCTTTCTTT. Its protein product is CASSELQGTEAFF.

The rearrangement uses TRBV10-3 and TRBJ2-2; D might be TRBD1 (6 bases). The V gene lost 6 bases and the J gene lost 3 bases, with 11 bases spanning the gap. Germline V gives CDR1 ENHRY, CDR2 SYGVKD. The CDR3 runs to 14 residues. The CDR3 sequence is CAIRGTPDTGELFF. As DNA, the CDR3 is TGTGCCATCAGGGGGACACCTGACACCGGGGAGCTGTTTTTT.

This clonotype showed up many times. The chain has TRBV27 and TRBJ2-5; the D gene could be TRBD1 or TRBD2 (5 bases each). The tail of the sequence fits TRBJ2-7 better, so the J call may be wrong. The CDR3 runs to 14 residues. Per germline, CDR1 MNHEY and CDR2 SMNVEV (reference sequence). CDR3 nucleotides: TGTGCCAGCAGTTTTACCGGGACCCCCTACGAGCAGTACTTC. Amino acids: CASSFTGTPYEQYF.

V gene TRBV15 combines with J gene TRBJ2-5; D not certain. The CDR3 contains 13 residues. Looked up from germline, CDR1 is LNHNV and CDR2 is YYDKDF (reference sequence). Trimming removed 1 base at V and 1 base at J, with 4 bases between. Here the CDR3 reads CATSRAIQETQYF. CDR3 nucleotide sequence: TGTGCCACCAGCAGAGCCATCCAAGAGACCCAGTACTTC.

The chain employs TRBV6-2 or TRBV6-3 and TRBJ2-3, with unresolved D. This CDR3 has 12 amino acids. Trimming removed 6 bases from V and 5 bases from J, with 9 bases in between. The germline CDR1 and CDR2 sequences are MNHEY and SVGEGT. The CDR3 protein is CASSSQVDTQYF. CDR3 bases: TGTGCCAGCAGCTCCCAGGTAGATACGCAGTATTTT.

This clonotype was detected a few times. The CDR3 reads CSARDYRVADTQYF. For the CDR3, the DNA is TGCAGTGCTAGAGATTACAGGGTTGCAGATACGCAGTATTTT. The chain combines TRBV20-1 with TRBJ2-3; D possibly corresponds to TRBD1 (6 bases). The V end lost 0 bases, the J end lost 4 bases, and 11 bases lay between the germline ends. CDR1 is DFQATT and CDR2 is SNEGSKA in the germline V gene (reference sequence). This CDR3 has 14 residues.

This clonotype has only one observation. V usage is TRBV6-1 and J usage is TRBJ2-1; D perhaps matches TRBD2 (6 bases). The CDR3 is 13 residues long. V was clipped by 1 base and J by 8 bases, with 9 bases between them. Germline-derived CDR1 and CDR2 are MNHNS and SASEGT. The CDR3 loop is CASSEGTMDEQFF. DNA for the CDR3: TGTGCCAGCAGTGAAGGGACTATGGATGAGCAGTTCTTC.

The V call is TRBV20-1, the J call TRBJ2-5; possibly TRBD2 for D (6 bases). The J call is doubtful: the DNA matches TRBJ2-7 better. This CDR3 has 13 residues. Germline V gives CDR1 DFQATT, CDR2 SNEGSKA (reference sequence). CDR3 residues: CSARVAGTDEQYF. The CDR3 nucleotides read TGCAGTGCTAGAGTGGCGGGAACCGACGAGCAGTACTTC.

This clonotype was seen a handful of times. The chain combines TRBV5-1 with TRBJ2-2, with D maybe TRBD1 (6 bases). CDR1 SGHRS and CDR2 YFSETQ come from the germline V gene. Trimming took 0 bases from V and 1 from J, leaving 7 bases between them. The CDR3 totals 15 residues. The DNA of the CDR3 is TGCGCCAGCAGCTTGGAACAGGGGAACACCGGGGAGCTGTTTTTT. Protein sequence: CASSLEQGNTGELFF.

This chain links TRBV20-1 with TRBJ2-7, with a possible D match to TRBD1 (6 bases). The CDR3 is 11 residues long. From germline, CDR1 is DFQATT and CDR2 SNEGSKA (reference sequence). Trimming took 3 bases from V and 9 from J, leaving 12 bases between them. CDR3 bases: TGCAGTGCTAGTATGGGGGCTTGGCAGTACTTC. Its translation is CSASMGAWQYF.

Ten or more counts support this clonotype. The chain employs TRBV5-1 and TRBJ1-1, with unresolved D. Germline V lookup: CDR1 SGHRS, CDR2 YFSETQ. This CDR3 comprises 12 residues. The germline V and J ends were trimmed by 0 bases and 3 bases, with 3 bases remaining between them. The CDR3 region is CASSLGDTEAFF. CDR3 coding DNA: TGCGCCAGCAGCTTGGGAGACACTGAAGCTTTCTTT.